What follows describes a single T cell receptor beta chain. Seattle's cohort entered during active infection and was followed longitudinally. The CDR3 has 14 amino acids. Deletions cut 3 bases from V and 0 bases from J, with 6 bases between. The germline V gene has CDR1 LNHDA and CDR2 SQIVND (reference sequence). This record belongs to a study of blood T cell repertoires in COVID-19. Across the whole study: COVID-19 samples from acute and convalescent phases originated in the United States, Italy and Spain. Sample material is recorded as cDNA or gDNA derived from T cells, B-cell-depleted T cells, or PBMCs.

In the authors' methods: Researchers report that nucleated cell counts were estimated from reference gene primer amplification. Only in-frame clones appear in the TCRdb table, and some are missing; sequencing was by immunoSEQ multiplex PCR. V and J calls and clone size follow that table, whereas D and trimming were derived from the DNA. Of 250,000 to 300,000 clones listed, 90% were seen once; the top ten hold under 2.5%. The sequence was collected from a woman aged 55-70 years with COVID-19, enrolled during active disease. The rearrangement joins TRBV19 to TRBJ1-3; no clear D gene. Sequenced sample: peripheral blood. The CDR3 DNA sequence: TGTGCCAGTAGTATGGGCCTCTCTGGAAACACCATATATTTT. This encodes CASSMGLSGNTIYF.